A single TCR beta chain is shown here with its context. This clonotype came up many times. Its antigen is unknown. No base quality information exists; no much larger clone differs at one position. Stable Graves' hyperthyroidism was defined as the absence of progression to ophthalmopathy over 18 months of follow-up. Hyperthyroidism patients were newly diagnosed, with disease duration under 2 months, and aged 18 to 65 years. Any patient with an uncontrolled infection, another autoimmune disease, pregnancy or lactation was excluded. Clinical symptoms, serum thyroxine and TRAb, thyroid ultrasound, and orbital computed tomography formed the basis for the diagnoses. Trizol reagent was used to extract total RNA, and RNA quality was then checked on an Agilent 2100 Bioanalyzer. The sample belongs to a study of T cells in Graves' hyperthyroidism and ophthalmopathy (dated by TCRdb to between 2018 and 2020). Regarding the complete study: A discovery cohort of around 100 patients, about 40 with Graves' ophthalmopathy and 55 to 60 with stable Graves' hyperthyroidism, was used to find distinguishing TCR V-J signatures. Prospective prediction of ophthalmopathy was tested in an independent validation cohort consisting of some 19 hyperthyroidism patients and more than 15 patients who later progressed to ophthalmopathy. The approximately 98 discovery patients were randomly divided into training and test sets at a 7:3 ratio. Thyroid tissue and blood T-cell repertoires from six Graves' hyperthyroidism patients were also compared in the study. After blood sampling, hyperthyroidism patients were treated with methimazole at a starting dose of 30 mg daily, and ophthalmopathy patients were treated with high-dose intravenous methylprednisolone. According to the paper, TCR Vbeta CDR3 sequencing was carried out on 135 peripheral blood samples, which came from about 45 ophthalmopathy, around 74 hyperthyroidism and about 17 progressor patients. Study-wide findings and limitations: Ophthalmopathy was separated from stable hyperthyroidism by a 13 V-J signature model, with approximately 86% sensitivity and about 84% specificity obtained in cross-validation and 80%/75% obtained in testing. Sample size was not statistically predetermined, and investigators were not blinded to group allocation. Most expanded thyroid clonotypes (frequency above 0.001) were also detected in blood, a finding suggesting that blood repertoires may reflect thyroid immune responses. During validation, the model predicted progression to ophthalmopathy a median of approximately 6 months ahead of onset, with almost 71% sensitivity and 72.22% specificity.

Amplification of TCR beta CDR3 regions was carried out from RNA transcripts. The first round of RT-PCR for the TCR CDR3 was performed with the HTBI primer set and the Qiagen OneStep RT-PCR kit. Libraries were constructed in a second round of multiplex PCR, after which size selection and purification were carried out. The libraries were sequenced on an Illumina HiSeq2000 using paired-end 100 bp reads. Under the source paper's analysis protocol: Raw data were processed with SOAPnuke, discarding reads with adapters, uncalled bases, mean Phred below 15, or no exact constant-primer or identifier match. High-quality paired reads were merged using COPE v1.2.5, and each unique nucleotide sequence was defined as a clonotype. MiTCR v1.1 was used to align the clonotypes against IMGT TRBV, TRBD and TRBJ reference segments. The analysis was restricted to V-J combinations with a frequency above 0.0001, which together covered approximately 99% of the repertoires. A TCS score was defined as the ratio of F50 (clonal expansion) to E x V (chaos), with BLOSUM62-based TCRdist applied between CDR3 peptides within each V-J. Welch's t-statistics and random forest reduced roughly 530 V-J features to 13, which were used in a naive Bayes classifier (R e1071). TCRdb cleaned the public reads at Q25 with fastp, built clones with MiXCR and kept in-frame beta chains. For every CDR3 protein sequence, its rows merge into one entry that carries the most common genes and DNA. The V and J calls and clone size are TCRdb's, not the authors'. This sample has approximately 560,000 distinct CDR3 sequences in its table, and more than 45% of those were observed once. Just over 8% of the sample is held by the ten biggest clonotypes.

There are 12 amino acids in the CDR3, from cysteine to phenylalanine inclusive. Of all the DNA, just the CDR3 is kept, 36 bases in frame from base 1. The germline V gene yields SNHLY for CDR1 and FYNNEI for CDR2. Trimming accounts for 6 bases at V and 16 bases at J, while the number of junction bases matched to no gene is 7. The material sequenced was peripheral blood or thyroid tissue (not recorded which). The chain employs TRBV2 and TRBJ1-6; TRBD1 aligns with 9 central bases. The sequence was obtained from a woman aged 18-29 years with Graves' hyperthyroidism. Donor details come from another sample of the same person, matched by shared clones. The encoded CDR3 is CASSDRDRVLHF. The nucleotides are TGTGCCAGCAGCGACCGGGACAGGGTACTCCACTTT.